The 21 T cell receptor beta chains presented below share a single source sample, sequenced in a study of T cell responses to AZD1222 COVID-19 vaccine. Sequencing used immunoSEQ multiplex PCR; TCRdb keeps in-frame clones, though not all of them. The sample includes 130,000 or so clones, over 75% seen only once; the top ten take approximately 20%. Sample: peripheral blood, taken on day 0 of AZD1222 vaccination. These receptors were collected from an adult in good health.

The chain carries TRBV28 and TRBJ2-7; TRBD2 agrees at 15 bases. The J segment lost 1 base and the V segment lost 4 bases, leaving 2 bases of the junction unmatched. Germline V lookup: CDR1 MDHEN, CDR2 SYDVKM. The CDR3 has 16 amino acids. In DNA form, the CDR3 reads TGTGCCAGCAGTTGGGGGACTAGCGGGGGGTCCTACGAGCAGTACTTC. Translation: CASSWGTSGGSYEQYF.

The rearrangement links TRBV29-1 to TRBJ2-7; maybe TRBD1 (5 bases). The CDR3 runs to 13 residues. Germline V gene data show CDR1 as SQVTM and CDR2 as ANQGSEA. V was shortened by 4 bases and J by 2 bases, with 12 bases between the two germline ends. The DNA of the CDR3 is TGCAGCGTTGCAGGGTTATCGACCTACGAGCAGTACTTC. Translating it yields CSVAGLSTYEQYF.

The chain couples TRBV18 to TRBJ2-7; TRBD1 matches 11 bases. The CDR3 is made up of 16 amino acids. The ends lost 3 bases at V and 4 bases at J; junction bases unmatched: 8. Looked up from germline, CDR1 is KGHSH and CDR2 is LQKENI. The CDR3 DNA sequence: TGTGCCAGCTCACCCGGGACAGGGGGTTTGTCGTACGAGCAGTACTTC. This encodes CASSPGTGGLSYEQYF. Drawing the rest from reference TRBV18 and TRBJ2-7, the complete variable domain is NAGVMQNPRHLVRRRGQEARLRCSPMKGHSHVYWYRQLPEEGLKFMVYLQKENIIDESGMPKERFSAEFPKEGPSILRIQQVVRGDSAAYFCASSPGTGGLSYEQYFGPGTRLTVT.

In nucleotides, the CDR3 is TGTGCCAGCAGCTTAGGGAGCCGGACAGGGCAAGAGACCCAGTACTTC. Protein: CASSLGSRTGQETQYF. The V call is TRBV7-2, the J call TRBJ2-5, with TRBD1 identical over 8 bases. CDR1 is SGHTA, CDR2 FQGNSA, per germline. V shed 1 base and J 2 bases; nucleotides not matched to a gene: 6. This CDR3 comprises 16 residues.

Details on this clone: At one boundary the junction diverges from the germline segment, which might be a read error. The chain couples TRBV12-3 or TRBV12-4 to TRBJ2-7; possibly TRBD1 for D (6 bases). CDR3 size: 13 residues. The CDR3 protein is CASSLRAGEQQRF. CDR3 nucleotide sequence: TGTGCCAGCAGTTTAAGGGCAGGGGAACAACAAAGATTC.

The chain recombines TRBV19 with TRBJ1-5; D remains unclear. CDR3 size: 15 residues. Germline loops: CDR1 LNHDA, CDR2 SQIVND (reference sequence). The germline V and J ends were trimmed by 6 bases and 2 bases, with 14 bases remaining between them. CDR3 in DNA: TGTGCCAGTAGATTAGGGATTAATGGCAATCAGCCCCAGCATTTT. Translating it yields CASRLGINGNQPQHF. The entire variable domain, with the rest obtained from reference TRBV19 and TRBJ1-5, is as follows: DGGITQSPKYLFRKEGQNVTLSCEQNLNHDAMYWYRQDPGQGLRLIYYSQIVNDFQKGDIAEGYSVSREKKESFPLTVTSAQKNPTAFYLCASRLGINGNQPQHFGDGTRLSIL.

The V gene is TRBV19, the J gene TRBJ1-6; D possibly corresponds to TRBD1 (5 bases). Trimming cost V 3 bases and J 7 bases, with 13 bases left between them. This CDR3 has 15 residues. Germline CDR1 reads LNHDA; CDR2 reads SQIVND (reference sequence). The CDR3 DNA reads TGTGCCAGTAGTATGATTGACAGAATGAATTCACCCCTCCACTTT. It translates to CASSMIDRMNSPLHF. The variable domain in full, completed from reference TRBV19 and TRBJ1-6, reads DGGITQSPKYLFRKEGQNVTLSCEQNLNHDAMYWYRQDPGQGLRLIYYSQIVNDFQKGDIAEGYSVSREKKESFPLTVTSAQKNPTAFYLCASSMIDRMNSPLHFGNGTRLTVT.

The CDR3: CASSYWGGQETQYF. In nucleotides, the CDR3 is TGTGCCAGCAGTTACTGGGGGGGACAAGAGACCCAGTACTTC. The genes are TRBV6-5 and TRBJ2-5, with 7 bases identical to TRBD2. Germline trimming cut 1 base from V and 2 bases from J; bases unmatched to any gene: 1. This CDR3 region has 14 residues. CDR1 and CDR2 from the germline V gene are MNHEY and SVGAGI.

This chain uses TRBV10-3 with TRBJ1-3; D remains ambiguous. The CDR3 is 12 amino acids. CDR1 is ENHRY and CDR2 is SYGVKD in the germline V gene. V gave up 4 bases and J gave up 1 base, with 2 bases separating them. CDR3 in amino acids: CAISASGNTIYF. Written as DNA, the CDR3 is TGTGCCATCAGTGCATCTGGAAACACCATATATTTT.

This rearrangement joins TRBV2 to TRBJ2-7; 7 bases agree with TRBD1. The CDR3 runs to 15 residues. The germline CDR1 and CDR2 sequences are SNHLY and FYNNEI. V gave up 7 bases and J gave up 1 base; unmatched junction bases: 10. CDR3 sequence: CASNENRQGSYEQYF. The CDR3 nucleotides are TGTGCCAGCAACGAAAATAGACAGGGATCCTACGAGCAGTACTTC.

This rearrangement joins TRBV6-2 or TRBV6-3 to TRBJ2-3, with TRBD2 identical over 9 bases. The length of the CDR3 is 15 residues. Trimming at V came to 2 bases and at J to 1 base, leaving 1 base not matched to a gene. CDR1 is MNHEY, CDR2 SVGEGT, per germline. In DNA form, the CDR3 reads TGTGCCAGCAGTTACAAGCGGGGGGGCACAGATACGCAGTATTTT. Amino acids: CASSYKRGGTDTQYF.

The gene calls are TRBV5-1 and TRBJ2-7, with TRBD1 matching over 8 bases. Germline-derived CDR1 and CDR2 are SGHRS and YFSETQ. V shed 2 bases and J 3 bases; nucleotides not matched to a gene: 4. The CDR3 is made up of 14 amino acids. CDR3 region: CASSLRQGNYEQYF. The CDR3 coding sequence is TGCGCCAGCAGCTTACGACAGGGGAACTACGAGCAGTACTTC.

V gene TRBV21-1 combines with J gene TRBJ2-6; the DNA was not compared with TRBD2, the D call given in the table. TRBV21-1 constitutes a pseudogene. The CDR3 is made up of 19 amino acids. The CDR3 sequence: CASRRVAGQPSSGANVLTF. The DNA of the CDR3 is TGTGCCAGCAGGCGCGTAGCGGGACAGCCGTCCTCTGGGGCCAACGTCCTGACTTTC.

The chain links TRBV5-8 to TRBJ1-4; D is unclear. The germline V gene encodes CDR1 SGHTS and CDR2 YDEGEE. This CDR3 spans 15 amino acids. Trimming took off 4 bases at V and 7 bases at J, with 17 bases between the two ends. The CDR3 loop is CASSRTLFRGEKLFF. The DNA of the CDR3 is TGTGCCAGCAGCCGTACACTGTTTCGCGGTGAAAAACTGTTTTTT.

This sequence joins TRBV27 and TRBJ2-3; 7 bases map to TRBD2. The CDR3 runs 17 residues. Trimming removed 8 bases from V and 3 bases from J; junction bases left unmatched: 17. Per germline, CDR1 MNHEY and CDR2 SMNVEV (reference sequence). DNA for the CDR3: TGTGCCAGCTCCTCTCCGGGACTAAAGGTGAGGACAGATACGCAGTATTTT. Translation gives CASSSPGLKVRTDTQYF.

The chain is built from TRBV29-1 and TRBJ2-7, with 9 bases that match TRBD1. Per germline, CDR1 SQVTM and CDR2 ANQGSEA. Trimming removed 0 bases from V and 3 bases from J; junction bases left unmatched: 9. This CDR3 has 16 amino acids. CDR3 DNA sequence: TGCAGCGTTGAAGACTTCCCGGGGACAGGGATCTACGAGCAGTACTTC. Protein: CSVEDFPGTGIYEQYF.

V is TRBV12-3 or TRBV12-4 and J is TRBJ1-1; D unclear. Trimming removed 5 bases at V and 12 bases at J, with 16 bases between. The CDR3 totals 12 residues. This CDR3 reads CASSILPVQSFF. In DNA form, the CDR3 reads TGTGCCAGCAGTATCCTCCCCGTACAATCTTTCTTT.

This clone came up a few times. The chain is built from TRBV5-1 and TRBJ1-3; no reliable D call. The CDR3 is 15 amino acids. Deletions cut 6 bases from V and 1 base from J, with 14 bases between. The germline V gene encodes CDR1 SGHRS and CDR2 YFSETQ. This CDR3 reads CASKRESASGNTIYF. The CDR3 region has the DNA TGCGCCAGCAAGAGAGAGAGCGCATCTGGAAACACCATATATTTT.

The V and J genes are TRBV19 and TRBJ2-7; D gene ambiguous. In germline, CDR1 is LNHDA, CDR2 SQIVND (reference sequence). The CDR3 runs to 13 residues. V dropped 6 bases and J dropped 4 bases, with 13 bases sitting between them. The CDR3 DNA reads TGTGCCAGTAGCAAAGAGAGTCTATACGAGCAGTACTTC. It specifies CASSKESLYEQYF.

The rearrangement uses TRBV5-1 and TRBJ1-3; possibly TRBD1 for D (5 bases). V lost 4 bases to trimming and J lost 3 bases, with 14 bases between them. Germline V gene data show CDR1 as SGHRS and CDR2 as YFSETQ. The CDR3 is 15 residues long. CDR3 sequence: CASSRGTANGNTIYF. In DNA form, the CDR3 reads TGCGCCAGCAGCCGTGGGACGGCCAATGGAAACACCATATATTTT. Together with reference TRBV5-1 and TRBJ1-3, the CDR3 gives the full variable domain: KAGVTQTPRYLIKTRGQQVTLSCSPISGHRSVSWYQQTPGQGLQFLFEYFSETQRNKGNFPGRFSGRQFSNSRSEMNVSTLELGDSALYLCASSRGTANGNTIYFGEGSWLTVV.

The chain links TRBV4-3 to TRBJ2-3, with D maybe TRBD2 (5 bases). This CDR3 comprises 19 residues. CDR1 and CDR2 from the germline V gene are LGHNA and YSLEER. Trimming removed 0 bases at V and 6 bases at J, with 25 bases between. The chain's CDR3 is CASSQDQVFAGSLRDTQYF. For the CDR3, the DNA is TGCGCCAGCAGCCAAGACCAGGTTTTCGCGGGCTCGCTACGGGATACGCAGTATTTT.